This T cell receptor (beta chain) was sequenced in a study of monozygotic twins with inflammatory bowel disease. TCRdb re-called the 5' RACE reads and catalogs CDR3 proteins one per entry, DNA excluded. The sample totals about 450,000 distinct CDR3 sequences. In germline, CDR1 is SGHDN, CDR2 FVKESK. This CDR3 has 15 residues. Specimen: blood. The V call is TRBV14, the J call TRBJ2-1. The sequence came from a human donor with ulcerative colitis or Crohn's disease, or a healthy co-twin of an affected twin (not recorded which). CDR3 residues: CASSQEGYSYNEQFF.